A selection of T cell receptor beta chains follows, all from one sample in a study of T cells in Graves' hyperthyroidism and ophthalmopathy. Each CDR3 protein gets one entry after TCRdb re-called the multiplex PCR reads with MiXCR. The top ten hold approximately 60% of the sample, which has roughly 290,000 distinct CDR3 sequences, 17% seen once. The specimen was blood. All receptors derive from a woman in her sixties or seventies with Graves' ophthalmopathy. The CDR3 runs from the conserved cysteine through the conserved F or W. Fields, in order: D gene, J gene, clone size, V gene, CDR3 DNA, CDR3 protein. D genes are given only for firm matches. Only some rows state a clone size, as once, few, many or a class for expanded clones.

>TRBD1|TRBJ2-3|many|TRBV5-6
TGTGCCAGCAGCTTGTTCGATGGGACAGGGGGCACAGATACGCAGTATTTT
CASSLFDGTGGTDTQYF
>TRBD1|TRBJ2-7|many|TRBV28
TGTGCCAGCAGCCCGCCCGGGACAGCCAGATTGGAGCAGTACTTC
CASSPPGTARLEQYF
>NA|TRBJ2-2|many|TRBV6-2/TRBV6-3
TGTGCCAGCAGTTACCGGACAGCGAACACCGGGGAGCTGTTTTTT
CASSYRTANTGELFF
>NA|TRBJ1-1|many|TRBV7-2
TGTGCCAGCAGCTTAGTCGACCGATACACTGAAGCTTTCTTT
CASSLVDRYTEAFF
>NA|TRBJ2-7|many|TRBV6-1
TGTGCCAGCAGCTATTCAACAGGGTCTTACCCCTACGAGCAGTACTTC
CASSYSTGSYPYEQYF
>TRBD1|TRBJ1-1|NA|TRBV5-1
TGCGCCAGCAGCCCACAGGGGAGGGTTGAAGCTTTCTTT
CASSPQGRVEAFF
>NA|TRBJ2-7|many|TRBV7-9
TGTGCCAGCAGCTTAGCAGCCTACGAGCAGTACTTC
CASSLAAYEQYF
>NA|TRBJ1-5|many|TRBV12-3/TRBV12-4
TGTGCCAGCAGTTTTTGGACCTCAATTTATAGCAATCAGCCCCAGCATTTT
CASSFWTSIYSNQPQHF
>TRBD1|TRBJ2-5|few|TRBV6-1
TGTGCCAGCAGTGAAAGGCTCCAACAGGGGGAGTACTTC
CASSERLQQGEYF
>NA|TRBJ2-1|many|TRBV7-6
TGTGCCAGCAGCCCTAATTGGGGGGCATCCTACAATGAGCAGTTCTTC
CASSPNWGASYNEQFF
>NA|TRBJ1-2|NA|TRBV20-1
TGCAGTAAACGATCCCCGGTGAACTATGGCTACACCTTC
CSKRSPVNYGYTF
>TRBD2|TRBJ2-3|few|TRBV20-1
TGCAGTGCTAGTGCCGCGCGGGAGGGCCGGGGAGATACGCAGTATTTT
CSASAAREGRGDTQYF
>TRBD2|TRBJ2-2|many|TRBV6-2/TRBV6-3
TGTGCCAGTTCGGGGACTAGCGGGAGAATTTCCACCGGGGAGCTGTTTTTT
CASSGTSGRISTGELFF
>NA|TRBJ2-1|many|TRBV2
TGTGCCAGCAGTGAAGACCTAGACTATGAGCAGTTCTTC
CASSEDLDYEQFF
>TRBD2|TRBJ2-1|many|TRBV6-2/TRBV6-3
TGTGCCAGCAGGAGCGGGGGCTCCTACAATGAGCAGTTCTTC
CASRSGGSYNEQFF
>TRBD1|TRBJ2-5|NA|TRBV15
TGTGCCACCAGCCGACGGGACAGGGAAGAGACCCAGTACTTC
CATSRRDREETQYF
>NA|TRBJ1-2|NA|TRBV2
TGTGCCAGCAGTACTCTAGCGAACTATGGCTACACCTTC
CASSTLANYGYTF
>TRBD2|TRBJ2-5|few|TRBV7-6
TGTGCCAGCACGCCGGGACTAGCGGCCGCCTGGTACTTC
CASTPGLAAAWYF
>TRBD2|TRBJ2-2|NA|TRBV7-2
TGTGCCAGCAGCTTTCGGGGGGGGAGCGGGGAGCTGTTTTTT
CASSFRGGSGELFF
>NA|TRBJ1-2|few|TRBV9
TGTGCCAGCAGCGCGACAGGAGGGCGCGGCTACACCTTC
CASSATGGRGYTF
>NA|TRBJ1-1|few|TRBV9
TGTGCCAGCAGCGTGGTAGGGGGTTACACTGAAGCTTTCTTT
CASSVVGGYTEAFF
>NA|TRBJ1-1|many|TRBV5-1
TGCGCCAGCAGCCCCGAAGGGTGGACTGAAGCTTTCTTT
CASSPEGWTEAFF
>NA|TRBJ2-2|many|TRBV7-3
TGTGCCAGCAGCTTAGGGTCTAGCAGGTTTGCCGGGGAGCTGTTTTTT
CASSLGSSRFAGELFF
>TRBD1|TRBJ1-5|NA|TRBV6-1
TGTGCCAGCTGGACAGGGGTGAATAGCAATCAGCCCCAGCATTTT
CASWTGVNSNQPQHF
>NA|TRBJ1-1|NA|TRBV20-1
TGCAGTGCTACTAGAGCGACGGCTAGGGGCACTGAAGCTTTCTTT
CSATRATARGTEAFF
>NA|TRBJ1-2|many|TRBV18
TGTGCCAGCTCACGCTCGGCCCGGGATAACTATGGCTACACCTTC
CASSRSARDNYGYTF